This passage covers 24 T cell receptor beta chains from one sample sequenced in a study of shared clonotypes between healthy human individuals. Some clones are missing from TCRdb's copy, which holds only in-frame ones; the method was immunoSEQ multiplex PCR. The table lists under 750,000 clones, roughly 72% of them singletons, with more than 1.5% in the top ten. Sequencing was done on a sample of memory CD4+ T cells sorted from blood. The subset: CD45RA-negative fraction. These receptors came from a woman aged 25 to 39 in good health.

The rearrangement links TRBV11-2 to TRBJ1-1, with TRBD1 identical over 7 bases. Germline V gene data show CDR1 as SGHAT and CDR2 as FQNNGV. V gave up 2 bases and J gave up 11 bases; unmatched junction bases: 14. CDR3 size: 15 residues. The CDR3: CASSLTYGQATRAFF. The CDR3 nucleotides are TGTGCCAGCAGCTTAACCTATGGACAGGCCACGAGGGCTTTCTTT. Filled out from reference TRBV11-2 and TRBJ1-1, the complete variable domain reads EAGVAQSPRYKIIEKRQSVAFWCNPISGHATLYWYQQILGQGPKLLIQFQNNGVVDDSQLPKDRFSAERLKGVDSTLKIQPAKLEDSAVYLCASSLTYGQATRAFFGQGTRLTVV.

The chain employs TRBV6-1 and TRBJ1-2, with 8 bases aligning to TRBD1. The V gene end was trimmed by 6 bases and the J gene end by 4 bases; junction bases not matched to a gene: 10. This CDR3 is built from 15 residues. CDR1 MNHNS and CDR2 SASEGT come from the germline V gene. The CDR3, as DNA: TGTGCCAGCAGCATTCAGGGGGCGGTGGGCTATGGCTACACCTTC. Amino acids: CASSIQGAVGYGYTF.

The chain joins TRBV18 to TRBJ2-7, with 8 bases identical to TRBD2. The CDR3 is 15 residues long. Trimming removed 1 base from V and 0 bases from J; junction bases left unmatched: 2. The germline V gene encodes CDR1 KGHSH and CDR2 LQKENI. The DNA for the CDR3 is TGTGCCAGCTCACCACTAAGCGGGAGCTCCTACGAGCAGTACTTC. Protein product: CASSPLSGSSYEQYF.

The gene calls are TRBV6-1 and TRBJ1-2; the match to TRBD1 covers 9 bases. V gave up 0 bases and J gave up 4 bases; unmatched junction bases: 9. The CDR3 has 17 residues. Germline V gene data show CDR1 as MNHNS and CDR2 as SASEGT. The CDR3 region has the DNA TGTGCCAGCAGTGAAGCCTTGCGGACAGGGGTGTCCTATGGCTACACCTTC. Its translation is CASSEALRTGVSYGYTF.

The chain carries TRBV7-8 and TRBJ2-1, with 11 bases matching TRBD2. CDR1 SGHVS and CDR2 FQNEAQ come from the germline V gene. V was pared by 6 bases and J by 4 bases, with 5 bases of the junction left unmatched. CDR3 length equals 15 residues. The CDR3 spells CASRYGTSGYNEQFF. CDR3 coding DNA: TGTGCCAGCAGGTATGGGACTAGCGGTTACAATGAGCAGTTCTTC.

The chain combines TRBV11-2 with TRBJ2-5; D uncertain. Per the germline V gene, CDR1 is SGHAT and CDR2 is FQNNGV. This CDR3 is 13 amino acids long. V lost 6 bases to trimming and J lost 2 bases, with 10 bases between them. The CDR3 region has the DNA TGTGCCAGCAGTTTTTTCGGGCAAGAGACCCAGTACTTC. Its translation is CASSFFGQETQYF.

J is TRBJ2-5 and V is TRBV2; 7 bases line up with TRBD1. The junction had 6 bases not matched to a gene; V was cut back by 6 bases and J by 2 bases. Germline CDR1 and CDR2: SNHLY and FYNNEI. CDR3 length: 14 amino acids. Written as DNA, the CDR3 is TGTGCCAGCAGGCCAGGGACAGCACAAGAGACCCAGTACTTC. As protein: CASRPGTAQETQYF. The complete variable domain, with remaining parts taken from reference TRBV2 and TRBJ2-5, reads EPEVTQTPSHQVTQMGQEVILRCVPISNHLYFYWYRQILGQKVEFLVSFYNNEISEKSEIFDDQFSVERPDGSNFTLKIRSTKLEDSAMYFCASRPGTAQETQYFGPGTRLLVL.

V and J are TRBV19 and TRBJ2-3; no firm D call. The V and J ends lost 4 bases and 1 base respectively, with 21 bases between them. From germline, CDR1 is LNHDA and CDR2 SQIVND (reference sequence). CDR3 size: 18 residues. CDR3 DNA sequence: TGTGCCAGTAGTAAGTCCCGCCCAGGACCACTCGGCACAGATACGCAGTATTTT. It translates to CASSKSRPGPLGTDTQYF.

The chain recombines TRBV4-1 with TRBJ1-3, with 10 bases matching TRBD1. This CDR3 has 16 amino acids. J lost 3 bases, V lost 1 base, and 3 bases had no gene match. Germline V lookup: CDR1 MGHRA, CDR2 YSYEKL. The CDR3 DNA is TGCGCCAGCAGCCAAGGACAGGGGGCAGGTGGAAACACCATATATTTT. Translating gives CASSQGQGAGGNTIYF.

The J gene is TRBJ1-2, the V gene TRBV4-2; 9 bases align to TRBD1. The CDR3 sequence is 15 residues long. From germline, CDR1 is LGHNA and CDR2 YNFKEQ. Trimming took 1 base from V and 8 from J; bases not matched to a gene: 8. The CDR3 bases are TGTGCCAGCAGCCAAGTTGAAGGGACAGGGCGCGGCTACACCTTC. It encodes CASSQVEGTGRGYTF.

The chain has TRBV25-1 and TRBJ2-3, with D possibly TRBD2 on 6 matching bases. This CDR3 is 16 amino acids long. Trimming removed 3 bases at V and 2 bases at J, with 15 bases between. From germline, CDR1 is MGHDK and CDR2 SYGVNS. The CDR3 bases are TGTGCCAGCAGTGATTCCGGGACTCGACTCACAGATACGCAGTATTTT. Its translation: CASSDSGTRLTDTQYF.

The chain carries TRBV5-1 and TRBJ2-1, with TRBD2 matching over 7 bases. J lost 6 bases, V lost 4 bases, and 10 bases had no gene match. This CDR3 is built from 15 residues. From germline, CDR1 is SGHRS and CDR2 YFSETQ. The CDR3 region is CASSPGGLSVNEQFF. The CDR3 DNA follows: TGCGCCAGCAGCCCGGGGGGACTATCTGTCAATGAGCAGTTCTTC.

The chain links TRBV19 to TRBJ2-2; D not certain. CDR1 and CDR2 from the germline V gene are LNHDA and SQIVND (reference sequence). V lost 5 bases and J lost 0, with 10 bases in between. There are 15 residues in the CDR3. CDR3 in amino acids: CASSAVGPNTGELFF. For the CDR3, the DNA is TGTGCCAGTAGTGCTGTCGGACCGAACACCGGGGAGCTGTTTTTT.

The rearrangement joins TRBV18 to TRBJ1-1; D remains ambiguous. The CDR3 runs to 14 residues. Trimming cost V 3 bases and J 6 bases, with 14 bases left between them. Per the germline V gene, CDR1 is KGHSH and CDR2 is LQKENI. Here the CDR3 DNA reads TGTGCCAGCTCACCTAACCCGGGTTTCGCTGAAGCTTTCTTT. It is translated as CASSPNPGFAEAFF. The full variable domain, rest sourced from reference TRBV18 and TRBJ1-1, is NAGVMQNPRHLVRRRGQEARLRCSPMKGHSHVYWYRQLPEEGLKFMVYLQKENIIDESGMPKERFSAEFPKEGPSILRIQQVVRGDSAAYFCASSPNPGFAEAFFGQGTRLTVV.

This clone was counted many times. The CDR3 DNA reads TGTGCCTGGAAGGCCGGGCGGACAAGGAGTGAAGCTTTCTTT. This sequence encodes CAWKAGRTRSEAFF. The chain has TRBV30 and TRBJ1-1, with D possibly being TRBD1 (5 bases). Germline CDR1 GTSNPN, CDR2 SVGIG (reference sequence). V lost 4 bases to trimming and J lost 7 bases, with 19 bases between them. This CDR3 comprises 14 residues. Filled out from reference TRBV30 and TRBJ1-1, the complete variable domain reads SQTIHQWPATLVQPVGSPLSLECTVEGTSNPNLYWYRQAAGRGLQLLFYSVGIGQISSEVPQNLSASRPQDRQFILSSKKLLLSDSGFYLCAWKAGRTRSEAFFGQGTRLTVV.

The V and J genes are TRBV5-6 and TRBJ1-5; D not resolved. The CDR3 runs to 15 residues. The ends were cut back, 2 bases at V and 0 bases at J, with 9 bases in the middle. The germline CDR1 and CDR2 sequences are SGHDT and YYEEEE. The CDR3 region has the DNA TGTGCCAGCAGCTTCGGGTTCAATAGCAATCAGCCCCAGCATTTT. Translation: CASSFGFNSNQPQHF.

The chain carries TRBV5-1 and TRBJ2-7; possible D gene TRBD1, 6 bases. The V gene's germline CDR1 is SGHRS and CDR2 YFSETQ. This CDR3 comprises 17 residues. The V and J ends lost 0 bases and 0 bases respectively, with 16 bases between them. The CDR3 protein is CASSLEADSFLSYEQYF. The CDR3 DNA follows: TGCGCCAGCAGCTTGGAGGCGGACAGTTTCCTCTCCTACGAGCAGTACTTC.

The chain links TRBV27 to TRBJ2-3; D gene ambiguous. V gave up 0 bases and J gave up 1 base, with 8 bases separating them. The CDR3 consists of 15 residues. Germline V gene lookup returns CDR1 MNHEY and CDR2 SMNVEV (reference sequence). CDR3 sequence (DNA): TGTGCCAGCAGTTTATCTTTTTACCGCACAGATACGCAGTATTTT. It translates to CASSLSFYRTDTQYF.

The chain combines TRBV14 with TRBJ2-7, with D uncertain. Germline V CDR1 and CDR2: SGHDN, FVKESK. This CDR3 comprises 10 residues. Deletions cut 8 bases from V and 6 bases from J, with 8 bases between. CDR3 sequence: CASHPTEQYF. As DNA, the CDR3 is TGTGCCAGCCACCCCACCGAGCAGTACTTC.

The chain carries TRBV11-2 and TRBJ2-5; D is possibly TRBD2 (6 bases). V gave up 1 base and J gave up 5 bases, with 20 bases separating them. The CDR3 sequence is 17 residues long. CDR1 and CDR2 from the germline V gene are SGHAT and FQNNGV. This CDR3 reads CASSLGGGAFLGETQYF. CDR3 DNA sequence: TGTGCCAGCAGCTTAGGTGGAGGGGCTTTTTTAGGGGAGACCCAGTACTTC.

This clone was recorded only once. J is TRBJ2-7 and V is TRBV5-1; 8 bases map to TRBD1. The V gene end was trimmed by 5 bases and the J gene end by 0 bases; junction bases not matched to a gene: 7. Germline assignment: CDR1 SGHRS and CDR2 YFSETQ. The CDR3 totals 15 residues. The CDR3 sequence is CASRPPDRASYEQYF. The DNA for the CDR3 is TGCGCCAGCAGACCACCGGACAGGGCCTCCTACGAGCAGTACTTC.

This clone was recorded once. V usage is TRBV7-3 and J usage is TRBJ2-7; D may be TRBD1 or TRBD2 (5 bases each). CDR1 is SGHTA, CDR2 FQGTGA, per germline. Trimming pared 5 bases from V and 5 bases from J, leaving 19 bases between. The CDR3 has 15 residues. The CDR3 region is CASSLLEGPSHEQYF. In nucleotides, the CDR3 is TGTGCCAGCAGCCTGCTTGAGGGGCCGTCACACGAGCAGTACTTC.

The CDR3 DNA is TGTGCCAGCAGCCGGATATCGTGGAACACCATATATTTT. Amino acid sequence: CASSRISWNTIYF. The chain has TRBV7-2 and TRBJ1-3; no reliable D call. Germline loops: CDR1 SGHTA, CDR2 FQGNSA. The germline V and J ends were trimmed by 5 bases and 7 bases, with 12 bases remaining between them. The CDR3 is made up of 13 amino acids. Combining the CDR3 with reference TRBV7-2 and TRBJ1-3 gives the whole variable domain GAGVSQSPSNKVTEKGKDVELRCDPISGHTALYWYRQSLGQGLEFLIYFQGNSAPDKSGLPSDRFSAERTGGSVSTLTIQRTQQEDSAVYLCASSRISWNTIYFGEGSWLTVV.

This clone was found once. Written as DNA, the CDR3 is TGTGCCAGCAGCCAAGTCGGGGGGGTGAACACTGAAGCTTTCTTT. Translated: CASSQVGGVNTEAFF. This rearrangement joins TRBV4-2 to TRBJ1-1, with D tentatively TRBD1 (5 bases). CDR1 LGHNA and CDR2 YNFKEQ come from the germline V gene. The CDR3 has 15 amino acids. The V end lost 1 base, the J end lost 0 bases, and 9 bases lay between the germline ends.